The clone carrying this T cell receptor beta chain came up a few times. The antigen is not known. Isolation of PBMCs gave at least 7 million cells per sample. Total RNA was isolated from each sample in quantities of at least 6 micrograms. The data stem from a study of blood T cells in healthy people across ages. It was with a sample-barcoded 5' primer and a J-beta primer mix that a second PCR of about 7 to 12 cycles was run. MiXCR, run by TCRdb on the 5' RACE reads, gives a single entry per CDR3 protein. The sample holds fewer than 2,000,000 distinct CDR3 sequences, approximately 40% seen once. The study, taken as a whole, reports: Bulk PBMC profiling left naive and antigen-experienced comparisons inconclusive. Greater diversity and more naive CD4+ cells were seen in long-lived donors than in aged donors.

This receptor was obtained from a human donor in good health. What was sequenced was blood.

CDR3 sequence: CASTKSTTGYITEAFF. DNA of the CDR3: TGTGCCAGCACCAAATCAACAACAGGGTACATCACTGAAGCTTTCTTT. The rearrangement links TRBV2 to TRBJ1-1; D may be TRBD1 (6 bases). The CDR3 is 16 amino acids. Trimming pared 7 bases from V and 4 bases from J, leaving 22 bases between. CDR1 is SNHLY and CDR2 is FYNNEI in the germline V gene.